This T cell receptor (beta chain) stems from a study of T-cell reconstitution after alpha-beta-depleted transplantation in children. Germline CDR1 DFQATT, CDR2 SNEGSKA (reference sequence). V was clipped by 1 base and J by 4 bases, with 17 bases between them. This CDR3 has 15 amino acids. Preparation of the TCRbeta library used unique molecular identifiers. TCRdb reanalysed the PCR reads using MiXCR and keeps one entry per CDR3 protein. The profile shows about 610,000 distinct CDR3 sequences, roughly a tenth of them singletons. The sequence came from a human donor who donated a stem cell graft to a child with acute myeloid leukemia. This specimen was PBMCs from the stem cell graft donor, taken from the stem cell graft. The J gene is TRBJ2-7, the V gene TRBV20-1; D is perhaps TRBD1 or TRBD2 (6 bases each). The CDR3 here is CSARGEDRGRYEQYF. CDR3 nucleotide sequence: TGCAGTGCTAGAGGAGAAGATCGGGGGCGATACGAGCAGTACTTC.